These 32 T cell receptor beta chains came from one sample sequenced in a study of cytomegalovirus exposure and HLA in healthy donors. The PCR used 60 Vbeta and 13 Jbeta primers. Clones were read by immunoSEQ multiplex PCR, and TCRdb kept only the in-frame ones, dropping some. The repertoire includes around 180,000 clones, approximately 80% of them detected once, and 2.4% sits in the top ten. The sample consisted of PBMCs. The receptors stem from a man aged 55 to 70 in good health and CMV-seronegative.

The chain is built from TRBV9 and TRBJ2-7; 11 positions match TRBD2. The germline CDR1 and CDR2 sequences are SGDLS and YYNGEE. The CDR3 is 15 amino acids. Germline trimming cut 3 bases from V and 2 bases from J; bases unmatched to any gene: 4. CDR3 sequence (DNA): TGTGCCAGCAGCGCCGGGACTAGCGGACCCTACGAGCAGTACTTC. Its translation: CASSAGTSGPYEQYF.

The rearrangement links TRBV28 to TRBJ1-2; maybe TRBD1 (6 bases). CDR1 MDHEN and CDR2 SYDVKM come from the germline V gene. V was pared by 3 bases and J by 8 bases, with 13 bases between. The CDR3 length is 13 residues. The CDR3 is CASSLDSALGYTF. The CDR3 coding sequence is TGTGCCAGCAGTTTGGACAGCGCTTTGGGCTACACCTTC.

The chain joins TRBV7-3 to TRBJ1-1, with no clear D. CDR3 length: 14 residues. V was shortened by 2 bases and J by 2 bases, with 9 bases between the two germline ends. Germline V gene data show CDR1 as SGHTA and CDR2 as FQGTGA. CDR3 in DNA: TGTGCCAGCAGCTTATCCCATTTTAACACTGAAGCTTTCTTT. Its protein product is CASSLSHFNTEAFF.

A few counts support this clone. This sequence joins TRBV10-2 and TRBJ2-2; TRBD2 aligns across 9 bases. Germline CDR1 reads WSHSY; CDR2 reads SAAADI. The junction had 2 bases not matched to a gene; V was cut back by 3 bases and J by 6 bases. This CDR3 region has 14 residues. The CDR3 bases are TGCGCCAGCAGTGATGGGACTAGCTCCGGGGAGCTGTTTTTT. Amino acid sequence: CASSDGTSSGELFF.

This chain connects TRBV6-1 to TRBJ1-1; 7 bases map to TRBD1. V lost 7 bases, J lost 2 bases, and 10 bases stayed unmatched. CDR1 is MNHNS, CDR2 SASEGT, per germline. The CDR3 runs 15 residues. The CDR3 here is CASNGVGQRNTEAFF. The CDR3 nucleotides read TGTGCCAGCAACGGAGTGGGACAGAGAAACACTGAAGCTTTCTTT.

CDR3 amino acids: CASSSTGSYEQYF. The CDR3 DNA reads as TGTGCCAGCAGCTCGACAGGGTCCTACGAGCAGTACTTC. The V and J genes are TRBV7-2 and TRBJ2-7; 7 positions match TRBD1. Germline loops: CDR1 SGHTA, CDR2 FQGNSA. This CDR3 is 13 amino acids long. J was trimmed by 1 base and V by 4 bases; bases with no gene match: 1. Supplemented by reference TRBV7-2 and TRBJ2-7, the full variable domain reads GAGVSQSPSNKVTEKGKDVELRCDPISGHTALYWYRQSLGQGLEFLIYFQGNSAPDKSGLPSDRFSAERTGGSVSTLTIQRTQQEDSAVYLCASSSTGSYEQYFGPGTRLTVT.

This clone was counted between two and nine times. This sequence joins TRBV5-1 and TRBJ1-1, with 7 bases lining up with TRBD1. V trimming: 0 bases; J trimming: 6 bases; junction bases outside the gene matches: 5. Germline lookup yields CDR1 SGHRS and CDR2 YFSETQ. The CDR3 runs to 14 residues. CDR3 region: CASSLGGGEAEAFF. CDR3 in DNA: TGCGCCAGCAGCTTGGGAGGGGGCGAGGCTGAAGCTTTCTTT.

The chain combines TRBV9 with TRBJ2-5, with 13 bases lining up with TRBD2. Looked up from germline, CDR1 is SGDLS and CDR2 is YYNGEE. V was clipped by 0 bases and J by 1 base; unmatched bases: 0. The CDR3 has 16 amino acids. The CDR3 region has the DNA TGTGCCAGCAGCGTAGGACTAGCGGGGGGCCAAGAGACCCAGTACTTC. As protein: CASSVGLAGGQETQYF.

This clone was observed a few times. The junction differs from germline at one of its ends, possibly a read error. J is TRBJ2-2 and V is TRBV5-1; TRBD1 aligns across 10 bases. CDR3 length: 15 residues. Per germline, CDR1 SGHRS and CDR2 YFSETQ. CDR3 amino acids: CASTLGTGAPGELFF. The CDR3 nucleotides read TGCGCCAGCACCTTGGGGACAGGGGCGCCCGGGGAGCTGTTTTTT.

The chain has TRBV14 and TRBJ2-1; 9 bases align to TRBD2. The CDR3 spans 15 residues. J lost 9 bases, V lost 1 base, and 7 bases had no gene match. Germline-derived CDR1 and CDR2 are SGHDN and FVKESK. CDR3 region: CASSQVLAGRSEQFF. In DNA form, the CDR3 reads TGTGCCAGCAGCCAAGTTCTAGCGGGAAGGAGTGAGCAGTTCTTC.

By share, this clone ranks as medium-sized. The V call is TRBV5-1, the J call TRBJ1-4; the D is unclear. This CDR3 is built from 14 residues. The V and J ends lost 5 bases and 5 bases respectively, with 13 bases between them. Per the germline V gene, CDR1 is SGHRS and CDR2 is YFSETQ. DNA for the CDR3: TGCGCCAGCAGGGCTGGGCCCACGAATGAAAAACTGTTTTTT. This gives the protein CASRAGPTNEKLFF.

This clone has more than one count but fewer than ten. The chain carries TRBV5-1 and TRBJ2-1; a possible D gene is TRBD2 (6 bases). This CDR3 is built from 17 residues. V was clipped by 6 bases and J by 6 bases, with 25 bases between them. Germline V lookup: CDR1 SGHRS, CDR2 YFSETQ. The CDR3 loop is CASNLQPRDFSSNEQFF. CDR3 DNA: TGCGCCAGCAACCTTCAACCCCGGGACTTCTCCAGCAATGAGCAGTTCTTC.

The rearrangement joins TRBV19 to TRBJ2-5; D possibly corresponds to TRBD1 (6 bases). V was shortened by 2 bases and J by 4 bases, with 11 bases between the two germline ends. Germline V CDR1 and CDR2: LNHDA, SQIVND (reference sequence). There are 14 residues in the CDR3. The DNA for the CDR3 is TGTGCCAGTAGTATACCCGGACAGAGAGAGACCCAGTACTTC. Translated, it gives CASSIPGQRETQYF.

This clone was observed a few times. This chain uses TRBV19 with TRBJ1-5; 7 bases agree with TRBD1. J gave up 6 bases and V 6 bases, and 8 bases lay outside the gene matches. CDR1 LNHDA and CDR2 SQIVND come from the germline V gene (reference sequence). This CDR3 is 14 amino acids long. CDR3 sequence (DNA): TGTGCCAGTAGAGGACAGGTAGGAGGTCAGCCCCAGCATTTT. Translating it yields CASRGQVGGQPQHF.

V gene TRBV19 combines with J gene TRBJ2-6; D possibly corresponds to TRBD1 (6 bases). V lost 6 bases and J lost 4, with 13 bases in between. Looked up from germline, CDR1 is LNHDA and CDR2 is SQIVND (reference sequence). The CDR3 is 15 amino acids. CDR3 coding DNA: TGTGCCAGTAGCACCACAGGGAGCGGGGCCAACGTCCTGACTTTC. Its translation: CASSTTGSGANVLTF.

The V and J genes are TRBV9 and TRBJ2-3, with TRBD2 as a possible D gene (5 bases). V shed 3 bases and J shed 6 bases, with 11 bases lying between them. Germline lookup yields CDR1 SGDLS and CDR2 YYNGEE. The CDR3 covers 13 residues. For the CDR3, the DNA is TGTGCCAGCAGCGACCCTAGCAGGGATACGCAGTATTTT. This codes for CASSDPSRDTQYF.

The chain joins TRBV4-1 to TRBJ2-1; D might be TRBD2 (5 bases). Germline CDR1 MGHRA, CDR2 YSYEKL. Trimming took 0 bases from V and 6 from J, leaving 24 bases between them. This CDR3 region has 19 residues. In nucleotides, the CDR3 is TGCGCCAGCAGCCAAGAGGGAAGTTTGACTTCGGGGAGAGGCAATGAGCAGTTCTTC. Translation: CASSQEGSLTSGRGNEQFF.

CDR3 coding DNA: TGTGCCAGCAGCCCCAGAGGGGACTTCAATGGTGAAAAACTGTTTTTT. It yields the protein CASSPRGDFNGEKLFF. The chain couples TRBV7-9 to TRBJ1-4, with a weak D call TRBD1 (5 bases). V lost 5 bases and J lost 7, with 20 bases in between. This CDR3 region has 16 residues. Germline values: CDR1 SEHNR, CDR2 FQNEAQ (reference sequence).

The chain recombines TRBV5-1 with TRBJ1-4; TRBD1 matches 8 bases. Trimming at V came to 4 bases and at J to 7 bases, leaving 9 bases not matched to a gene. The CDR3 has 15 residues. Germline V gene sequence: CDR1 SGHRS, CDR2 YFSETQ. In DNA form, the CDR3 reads TGCGCCAGCAGCCCTGCCCGACAGGGGTTTGAAAAACTGTTTTTT. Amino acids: CASSPARQGFEKLFF.

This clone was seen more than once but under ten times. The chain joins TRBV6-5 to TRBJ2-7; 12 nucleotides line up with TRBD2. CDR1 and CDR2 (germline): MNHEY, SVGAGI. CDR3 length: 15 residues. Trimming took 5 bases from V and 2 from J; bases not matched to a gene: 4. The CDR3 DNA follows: TGTGCCAGCAGTACGACTAGCGGGAGACCCTACGAGCAGTACTTC. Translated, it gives CASSTTSGRPYEQYF.

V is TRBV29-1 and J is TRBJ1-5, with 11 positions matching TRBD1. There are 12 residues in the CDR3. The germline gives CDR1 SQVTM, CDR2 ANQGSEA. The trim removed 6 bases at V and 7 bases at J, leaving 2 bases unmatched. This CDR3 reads CSVGTGGQPQHF. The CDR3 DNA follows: TGCAGCGTGGGGACAGGGGGACAGCCCCAGCATTTT. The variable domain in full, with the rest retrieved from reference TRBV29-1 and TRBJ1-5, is SAVISQKPSRDICQRGTSLTIQCQVDSQVTMMFWYRQQPGQSLTLIATANQGSEATYESGFVIDKFPISRPNLTFSTLTVSNMSPEDSSIYLCSVGTGGQPQHFGDGTRLSIL.

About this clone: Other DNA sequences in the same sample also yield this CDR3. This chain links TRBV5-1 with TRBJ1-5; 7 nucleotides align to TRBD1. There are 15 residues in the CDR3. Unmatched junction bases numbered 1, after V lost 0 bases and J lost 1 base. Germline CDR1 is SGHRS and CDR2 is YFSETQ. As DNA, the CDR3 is TGCGCCAGCAGCTTGGCAGGGGGGAGCAATCAGCCCCAGCATTTT. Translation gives CASSLAGGSNQPQHF.

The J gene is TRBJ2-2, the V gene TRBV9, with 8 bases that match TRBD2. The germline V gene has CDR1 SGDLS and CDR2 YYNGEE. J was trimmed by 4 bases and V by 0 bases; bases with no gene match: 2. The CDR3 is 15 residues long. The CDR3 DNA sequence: TGTGCCAGCAGCGTAGACGGGGGGGCCACCGGGGAGCTGTTTTTT. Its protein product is CASSVDGGATGELFF. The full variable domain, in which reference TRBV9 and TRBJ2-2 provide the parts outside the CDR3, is DSGVTQTPKHLITATGQRVTLRCSPRSGDLSVYWYQQSLDQGLQFLIQYYNGEERAKGNILERFSAQQFPDLHSELNLSSLELGDSALYFCASSVDGGATGELFFGEGSRLTVL.

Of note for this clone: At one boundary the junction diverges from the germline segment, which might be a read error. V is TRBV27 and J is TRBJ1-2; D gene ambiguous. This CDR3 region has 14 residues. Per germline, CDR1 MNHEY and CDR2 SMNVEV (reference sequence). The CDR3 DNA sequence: TGTGCCACGTCCGCGGACCTAGCGGTGTATGGCTACCCCTTC. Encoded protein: CATSADLAVYGYPF.

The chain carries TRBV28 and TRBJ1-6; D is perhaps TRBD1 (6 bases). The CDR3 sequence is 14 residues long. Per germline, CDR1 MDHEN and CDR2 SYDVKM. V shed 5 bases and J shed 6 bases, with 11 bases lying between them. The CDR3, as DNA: TGTGCCAGCAGTGGGGGGGGGCTTAATTCACCCCTCCACTTT. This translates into CASSGGGLNSPLHF. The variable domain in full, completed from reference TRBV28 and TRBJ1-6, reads DVKVTQSSRYLVKRTGEKVFLECVQDMDHENMFWYRQDPGLGLRLIYFSYDVKMKEKGDIPEGYSVSREKKERFSLILESASTNQTSMYLCASSGGGLNSPLHFGNGTRLTVT.

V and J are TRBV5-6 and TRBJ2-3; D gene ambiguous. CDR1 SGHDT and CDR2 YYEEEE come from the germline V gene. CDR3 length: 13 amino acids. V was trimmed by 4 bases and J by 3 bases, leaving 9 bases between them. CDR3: CASSAGRTDTQYF. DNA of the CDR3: TGTGCCAGCAGCGCCGGCAGGACAGATACGCAGTATTTT.

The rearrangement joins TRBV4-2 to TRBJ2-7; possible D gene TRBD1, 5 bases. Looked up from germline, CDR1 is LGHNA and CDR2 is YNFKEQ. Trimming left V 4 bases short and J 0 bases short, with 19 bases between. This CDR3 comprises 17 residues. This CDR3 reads CASSPLLDSSISYEQYF. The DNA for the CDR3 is TGTGCCAGCAGCCCGTTGCTCGACAGCTCAATCTCCTACGAGCAGTACTTC.

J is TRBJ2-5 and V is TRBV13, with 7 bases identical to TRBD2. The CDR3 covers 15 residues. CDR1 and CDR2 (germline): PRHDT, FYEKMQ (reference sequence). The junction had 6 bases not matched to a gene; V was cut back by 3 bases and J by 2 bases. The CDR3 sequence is CASSFDREVQETQYF. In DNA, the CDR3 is TGTGCCAGCAGCTTTGACCGGGAGGTACAAGAGACCCAGTACTTC. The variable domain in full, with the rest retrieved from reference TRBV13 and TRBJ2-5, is AAGVIQSPRHLIKEKRETATLKCYPIPRHDTVYWYQQGPGQDPQFLISFYEKMQSDKGSIPDRFSAQQFSDYHSELNMSSLELGDSALYFCASSFDREVQETQYFGPGTRLLVL.

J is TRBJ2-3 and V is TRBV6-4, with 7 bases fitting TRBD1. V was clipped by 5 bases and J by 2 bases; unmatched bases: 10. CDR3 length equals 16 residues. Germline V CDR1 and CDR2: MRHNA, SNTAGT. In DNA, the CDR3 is TGTGCCAGCAGTCCGACCGGGACAGAGTCCACAGATACGCAGTATTTT. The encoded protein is CASSPTGTESTDTQYF.

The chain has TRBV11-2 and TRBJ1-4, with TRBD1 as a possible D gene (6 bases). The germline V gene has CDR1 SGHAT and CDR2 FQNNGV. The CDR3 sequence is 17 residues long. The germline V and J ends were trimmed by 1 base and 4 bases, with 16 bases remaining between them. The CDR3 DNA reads TGTGCCAGCAGCTTAGGACAGCTGGGGGCCTATAATGAAAAACTGTTTTTT. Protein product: CASSLGQLGAYNEKLFF.

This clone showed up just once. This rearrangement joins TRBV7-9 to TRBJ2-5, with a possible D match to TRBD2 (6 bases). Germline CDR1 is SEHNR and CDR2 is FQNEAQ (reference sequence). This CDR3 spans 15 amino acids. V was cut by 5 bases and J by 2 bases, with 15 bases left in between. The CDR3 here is CASSSSGLAQETQYF. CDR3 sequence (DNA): TGTGCCAGCAGCAGCTCGGGACTTGCGCAAGAGACCCAGTACTTC.

The CDR3 is CASSFDTSGGNQETQYF. Written as DNA, the CDR3 is TGTGCCAGCAGCTTTGATACTAGCGGGGGAAACCAAGAGACCCAGTACTTC. The rearrangement links TRBV5-5 to TRBJ2-5, with 11 positions matching TRBD2. The germline V gene has CDR1 SGHKS and CDR2 YYEKEE (reference sequence). After removal of 2 bases from V and 0 bases from J, the junction contained 6 bases not matched to a gene. The CDR3 is 17 residues long.